The clone carrying this TCR beta chain was seen a few times. Its antigen is currently unknown. At the DNA level, this CDR3 is encoded by other sequences in the same sample as well. The sample comes from a study of cytomegalovirus exposure and HLA in healthy donors. Both 60 Vbeta primers and 13 Jbeta primers went into the PCR. Some clones are missing from TCRdb's copy, which holds only in-frame ones; the method was immunoSEQ multiplex PCR. Counted here are roughly 81,000 clones, 79% occurring once; the ten biggest clones make up roughly 2.5%. With 5 bases clipped from V and 5 bases from J, the junction kept 3 bases outside the gene matches. Germline values: CDR1 DFQATT, CDR2 SNEGSKA (reference sequence). The length of the CDR3 is 11 residues. Study-wide results and limits: A later analysis reportedly identified an Asian-associated ancestry cluster as carrying fewer N-insertions than the approximately 670-donor mean.

The material sequenced was PBMCs. This clonotype was sampled from a young man in good health and CMV-seronegative. V usage is TRBV20-1 and J usage is TRBJ2-7; 7 bases agree with TRBD1. The CDR3 loop reads CSASQGNEQYF. CDR3 sequence (DNA): TGCAGTGCTTCACAGGGGAACGAGCAGTACTTC.